This T cell receptor (beta chain) is drawn from a study of T cells after yellow fever vaccination. Study-wide results and caveats: Although the secondary response was weaker, it peaked faster, at day 5 versus 15. Clonotypes shared by both compartments, CD4 and CD8, made up a small share.

This clonotype showed up just a few times. Its specificity is not known. At one of its ends the junction is not consistent with the germline gene, which may arise from a read error. TCRdb itself ran the 5' RACE reads through MiXCR, one entry per CDR3 protein. The data contain under 500,000 distinct CDR3 sequences, roughly a sixth of them singletons. The length of the CDR3 is 17 residues. Per germline, CDR1 SGHTA and CDR2 FQGNSA. Sequenced here: PBMCs, sampled before the yellow fever booster vaccination. This clonotype originated in a man between 18 and 29 years old who received the YFV17D yellow fever vaccine. The V and J genes are TRBV7-2 and TRBJ2-5, with a possible D match to TRBD2 (6 bases). The CDR3 protein is CASTLRWAGSYQETQYF. CDR3 bases: TGTGCCAGCACCTTACGGTGGGCGGGGAGCTACCAAGAGACCCAGTACTTC.